Only a few counts were recorded for the clone carrying this TCR beta chain. The antigen is undetermined. The data were obtained in a study of T cell repertoires in cytomegalovirus infection. Across the whole study: Based on public TCR beta signatures, there were indications of CMV infection and of a matching HLA type.

This CDR3 is 16 amino acids long. V lost 5 bases to trimming and J lost 8 bases, with 19 bases between them. The V gene's germline CDR1 is MNHNS and CDR2 SASEGT. MiXCR, run by TCRdb on the reads, gives a single entry per CDR3 protein. Among a few hundred thousand distinct CDR3 sequences, almost 40% were seen once, and the ten largest hold around 48%. The V and J genes are TRBV6-1 and TRBJ1-6; D not resolved. The material sequenced was cultured PBMCs, taken from culture after CMV antigen stimulation. This TCR derives from a human donor in good health (CMV status not recorded). Some clones in this sample may be carry-over from other donors' samples. The CDR3 nucleotides read TGTGCCAGCAGTCTAGAGCCATTCCTCGTTTATTCACCCCTCCACTTT. This encodes CASSLEPFLVYSPLHF.